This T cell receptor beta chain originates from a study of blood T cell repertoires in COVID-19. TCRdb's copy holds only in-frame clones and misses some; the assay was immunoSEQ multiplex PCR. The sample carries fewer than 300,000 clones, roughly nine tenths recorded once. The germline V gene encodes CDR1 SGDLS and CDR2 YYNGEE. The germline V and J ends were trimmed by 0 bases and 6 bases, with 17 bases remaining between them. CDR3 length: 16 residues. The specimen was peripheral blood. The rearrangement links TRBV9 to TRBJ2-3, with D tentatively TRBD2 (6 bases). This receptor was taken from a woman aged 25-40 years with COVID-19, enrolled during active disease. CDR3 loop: CASSVGASDTLDTQYF. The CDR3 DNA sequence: TGTGCCAGCAGCGTAGGGGCTAGCGATACGCTGGATACGCAGTATTTT.